Listed below are T cell receptor beta chains from one sample, sequenced in a study of blood T cell repertoires in COVID-19. Only in-frame clones appear in the TCRdb table, and some are missing; sequencing was by immunoSEQ multiplex PCR. The sample includes approximately 280,000 clones, approximately 90% of them seen just once. The sequencing sample was made of peripheral blood. The receptors were gathered from a woman in her 30s with COVID-19, enrolled during active disease. CDR3s include the opening cysteine and the closing phenylalanine or tryptophan. Clone size is stated in some rows and not others, as once, few, many or a class when expanded.

size: -
V: TRBV15
J: TRBJ1-1
CDR3: CASMGYRTEAFF

size: -
V: TRBV6-6
J: TRBJ1-3
CDR3: CASSYGAGGGNTIYF

size: once
V: TRBV18
J: TRBJ1-2
CDR3: CASSPLTGGSDYGYTF

size: -
V: TRBV14
J: TRBJ2-2
CDR3: CASSHRQGRYTGELFF

size: -
V: TRBV3-1/TRBV3-2
J: TRBJ1-1
CDR3: CASSQMAQSTEAFF

size: -
V: TRBV28
J: TRBJ1-4
CDR3: CASKGPGGNEKLFF

size: -
V: TRBV4-1
J: TRBJ2-2
CDR3: CASSQDPAGANTGELFF

size: -
V: TRBV5-1
J: TRBJ2-5
CDR3: CASSVQGRETQYF

size: -
V: TRBV29-1
J: TRBJ2-5
CDR3: CSVGQLRETQYF

size: -
V: TRBV5-6
J: TRBJ2-1
CDR3: CASSLVPLALTYNEQFF

size: -
V: TRBV7-7
J: TRBJ2-7
CDR3: CASSLALGQGYEQYF

size: -
V: TRBV20-1
J: TRBJ1-6
CDR3: CSASGQGRNSPLHF

size: -
V: TRBV6-2/TRBV6-3
J: TRBJ2-5
CDR3: CASSYSRGQYF

size: -
V: TRBV18
J: TRBJ1-1
CDR3: CASSLDSSNTEAFF

size: -
V: TRBV2
J: TRBJ2-2
CDR3: CASRGALVTGELFF

size: -
V: TRBV25-1
J: TRBJ2-5
CDR3: CASSDPSLGGTQETQYF

size: -
V: TRBV4-3
J: TRBJ1-4
CDR3: CASSQGQGPLTNEKLFF

size: -
V: TRBV5-1
J: TRBJ2-7
CDR3: CASSLPRTGDYEQYF

size: -
V: TRBV5-5
J: TRBJ2-7
CDR3: CASSYPGLTYEQYF

size: once
V: TRBV5-6
J: TRBJ1-6
CDR3: CASSLYEWSYNSPLHF

size: -
V: TRBV28
J: TRBJ1-3
CDR3: CASSAGGQPSGNTIYF

size: -
V: TRBV5-6
J: TRBJ2-7
CDR3: CASSLVGGSYEQYF

size: -
V: TRBV4-2
J: TRBJ2-3
CDR3: CASSQVRLAGGTDTQYF

size: -
V: TRBV7-3
J: TRBJ2-5
CDR3: CASSQTGGKETQYF

size: -
V: TRBV25-1
J: TRBJ2-7
CDR3: CASSGASGRPFAYEQYF

size: -
V: TRBV6-6
J: TRBJ2-4
CDR3: CASSPLGDIQYF

size: -
V: TRBV2
J: TRBJ1-2
CDR3: CASSQDRPNYGYTF

size: -
V: TRBV19
J: TRBJ2-2
CDR3: CASSITGGAGELFF

size: -
V: TRBV3-1/TRBV3-2
J: TRBJ2-7
CDR3: CASSLGTGTYEQYF

size: few
V: TRBV10-2
J: TRBJ2-1
CDR3: CASSRSRQGVNEQFF

size: -
V: TRBV10-3
J: TRBJ2-2
CDR3: CAISESTGLGELFF

size: -
V: TRBV5-1
J: TRBJ2-7
CDR3: CASRPGTGIFYEQYF

size: -
V: TRBV18
J: TRBJ2-7
CDR3: CASSTIPGLAGVVYEQYF

size: -
V: TRBV4-1
J: TRBJ1-1
CDR3: CASSQETANTEAFF

size: -
V: TRBV24-1
J: TRBJ1-4
CDR3: CATSDPGGINEKLFF

size: -
V: TRBV5-5
J: TRBJ2-1
CDR3: CASSPGTKLYNEQFF

size: once
V: TRBV27
J: TRBJ2-5
CDR3: CASSFRSGEETQYF

size: once
V: TRBV30
J: TRBJ1-5
CDR3: CAWSSMTVNQPQHF

size: -
V: TRBV7-9
J: TRBJ1-6
CDR3: CASSLGGGQGGHSPLHF

size: -
V: TRBV5-1
J: TRBJ1-2
CDR3: CASSFGGEDYGYTF

size: -
V: TRBV6-6
J: TRBJ1-4
CDR3: CASSLREKLFF

size: -
V: TRBV27
J: TRBJ1-5
CDR3: CASSLGGESQPQHF

size: few
V: TRBV9
J: TRBJ2-5
CDR3: CASSVLDGAWETQYF

size: -
V: TRBV9
J: TRBJ1-1
CDR3: CASSEQPDSYTEAFF

size: once
V: TRBV6-4
J: TRBJ2-3
CDR3: CASSARAGGKRRDTQYF

size: -
V: TRBV5-5
J: TRBJ1-6
CDR3: CASSRGQGTYNSPLHF

size: -
V: TRBV4-2
J: TRBJ1-6
CDR3: CASSQRGQGDNSPLHF

size: -
V: TRBV30
J: TRBJ2-3
CDR3: CAWSQLAGVGDTQYF

size: once
V: TRBV28
J: TRBJ2-1
CDR3: CASSLFGLAEKYNEQFF

size: -
V: TRBV10-3
J: TRBJ2-7
CDR3: CAIRGTTGTEQYF

size: once
V: TRBV9
J: TRBJ1-3
CDR3: CASSAEEGFLGNTIYF

size: -
V: TRBV7-2
J: TRBJ1-4
CDR3: CASSLTGAGEKLFF

size: few
V: TRBV6-5
J: TRBJ1-5
CDR3: CASTEGASNQPQHF

size: -
V: TRBV6-5
J: TRBJ1-3
CDR3: CASSYSIVSSGNTIYF

size: -
V: TRBV30
J: TRBJ2-7
CDR3: CAWRGTGSGEQYF